Sequencing of this T cell receptor (beta chain) was carried out in a study of human T cells and chemical hapten exposure (TCRdb year 2021). The study in broad terms: For sensitization, 2% DPC in acetone was applied to a 2 cm by 2 cm area of upper inner arm skin. For TCR sequencing, blood came from approximately 29 alopecia patients at anywhere from one to four time points (pre-sensitization, 2, 6 and 24 weeks). Most of the patients in the cohort were female, and the cohort covered alopecia areata with under or over 50% scalp involvement, alopecia totalis and alopecia universalis. Libraries were pooled for sequencing, and variation in per-sample TCR yields was attributed mainly to small differences in library volumes within the pool. Throughout the study period of roughly 24 weeks, patients also received therapeutic DPC doses to the scalp every week. Peripheral blood TCR repertoire changes were tracked in vivo in alopecia patients during primary and secondary sensitization to the hapten diphenylcyclopropenone (DPC). Blood was sampled from patients pre-sensitization (week 0) and at 2, 6 and about 24 weeks after DPC sensitization. Patch testing was done on the upper back using Finn chambers containing 0.01% DPC, and results were scored after 6 days according to International Contact Dermatitis Research Group standards. Beyond this particular receptor, the publication reports: Significantly more large CDR3 similarity clusters were formed by expanded TCRs than by pre-sensitization or healthy control sets, consistent with antigen-driven responses. Alopecia, a presumed autoimmune disease, was present in all patients, so the immune response of the patients might differ from that of healthy individuals. Repeated subsampling changed both the strength of the expansion versus patch-test correlation and the threshold at which the correlation became significant. Patch test score correlated positively with the number of PT1 expanded TCRs, reaching significance at thresholds 8, 16 and 32 but not at 4. DPC sensitization did not change the number of TCRs with a frequency above 1 in 1000, and there was no evidence of changes in global repertoire structure.

Receptor amplification or capture employed RACE. These reads were obtained on a NextSeq 500. During library preparation, unique molecular identifiers were attached to individual cDNA molecules so that TCRs could be counted quantitatively and reproducibly. From each blood RNA sample, both TCR alpha and TCR beta chains were sequenced. As for how the authors treated the data: Samples had a median of roughly 98,000 TCRs, with a range from about 23,224 to 750,000. V, J and CDR3 annotation of the TCR reads was carried out using the Decombinator software suite. Every sample was subsampled to the same number of TCRs (28,000) for the PS versus PT1 abundance plots. TCRs were defined as expanded if absent before sensitization and observed at least eight times at the 2-week time point. TCRdb applied fastp at Q25 and MiXCR to the public reads, then kept only in-frame beta chains. Each entry merges the rows of one CDR3 protein and shows their most common DNA and genes. These V and J calls derive from TCRdb rather than the authors' analysis. This sample gives 150,000 to 200,000 distinct CDR3 sequences in total; roughly a quarter of them show up just once. The ten top clones hold 2.1% of the sample.

According to the germline V gene (reference sequence), CDR1 reads MNHEY and CDR2 reads SMNVEV. The CDR3 runs 15 residues from the cysteine to the phenylalanine. Solely the CDR3 DNA is kept, with 45 bases framed from the first base. Trimming removed 0 bases from V and 4 bases from J, leaving 12 bases between the germline ends. Notes on this clonotype: The target of this receptor is not known. Per-nucleotide qualities are absent, and no much larger clonotype sits a single base away.

The sample's time point label is to be understood as: patch test 3, about 24 weeks after DPC sensitization. The treatment or condition label of this sample denotes: therapeutic diphenylcyclopropenone sensitization with weekly scalp DPC. At every patch-test visit, the blood draw took place before the patch test was put on. To be eligible, patients had to be aged 18 to 70, diagnosed with alopecia and judged suitable for DPC therapy, while pregnant patients were excluded. Total RNA was extracted from unfractionated whole blood collected in Tempus Blood RNA tubes. The material sequenced was whole blood, taken in connection with sensitization to the hapten diphenylcyclopropenone (DPC). Recombination linked TRBV27 to TRBJ2-5; possibly the D gene is TRBD2, per 6 matching bases. The origin of this receptor is a young woman with alopecia areata. Some clones in this sample may be carry-over from other donors' samples. Read as DNA, the sequence is TGTGCCAGCAGTTTATCCGCGGGACGTAGAGAGACCCAGTACTTC. Translation gives CASSLSAGRRETQYF.